Listed here are 9 T cell receptor beta chains from one sample, sequenced in a study of shared clonotypes between healthy human individuals (dated by TCRdb to the early 2020s). Library generation was performed with the immunoSEQ multiplex PCR assay. Not all clones reach the TCRdb copy of this immuneACCESS table, which keeps in-frame sequences only. Checked studies attribute under half of the gap to unresolved V genes and leave the rest unexplained. The sample data list some 2 million clones, and around 96% of these were observed just once. The leading ten clones occupy 1% to 1.3% of the sample. CD8 naive samples consisted of CD45RO-negative cells that were positively selected for CCR7, yielding a CD45RA+CCR7+ population without TemRA cells. Sequences were obtained from naive CD8+ T cells sorted from blood. The cell subset or site label, read with the paper, signifies: CD45RA+CCR7+. The origin of the receptors is a man between 18 and 35 years old in good health.

The chain couples TRBV27 to TRBJ2-7; D possibly corresponds to TRBD2 (6 bases). The CDR3 is 18 residues long. The V gene lost 1 base and the J gene lost 2 bases, with 21 bases spanning the gap. Per the germline V gene, CDR1 is MNHEY and CDR2 is SMNVEV (reference sequence). The CDR3 DNA reads TGTGCCAGCAGTTTATTATACCGGCGGGACCTCGATCCCTACGAGCAGTACTTC. It specifies CASSLLYRRDLDPYEQYF.

About this clone: This sample includes further DNA sequences coding for the same CDR3. This chain uses TRBV27 with TRBJ2-7; no definite D call. The CDR3 is made up of 13 amino acids. Trimming shortened V by 3 bases and J by 2 bases, and 8 bases separated the two germline ends. Germline values: CDR1 MNHEY, CDR2 SMNVEV (reference sequence). For the CDR3, the DNA is TGTGCCAGCAGTTTCCAGGCTCCCTACGAGCAGTACTTC. This translates into CASSFQAPYEQYF.

The CDR3 sequence is CASNGGASTDTQYF. CDR3 nucleotides: TGTGCCAGCAACGGGGGGGCTTCCACAGATACGCAGTATTTT. The chain recombines TRBV9 with TRBJ2-3; 8 nucleotides agree with TRBD2. The CDR3 is 14 amino acids. Germline CDR1 and CDR2: SGDLS and YYNGEE. Losses at the gene ends were 6 bases for V and 2 bases for J; bases not matched to a gene: 5.

This rearrangement joins TRBV4-1 to TRBJ1-1; D is undetermined. The V gene lost 4 bases and the J gene lost 5 bases, with 14 bases spanning the gap. Germline values: CDR1 MGHRA, CDR2 YSYEKL. The CDR3 sequence is 14 residues long. This chain's CDR3 is CASSLTAEATEAFF. The CDR3 nucleotides are TGCGCCAGCAGCCTCACGGCCGAGGCGACTGAAGCTTTCTTT.

V gene TRBV2 combines with J gene TRBJ2-1, with 9 nucleotides matching TRBD2. The CDR3 runs 16 residues. CDR1 SNHLY and CDR2 FYNNEI come from the germline V gene. V lost 5 bases, J lost 2 bases, and 7 bases stayed unmatched. This CDR3 reads CASSTRLAEPYNEQFF. CDR3 nucleotide sequence: TGTGCCAGCAGTACCCGACTAGCGGAACCCTACAATGAGCAGTTCTTC.

The chain combines TRBV2 with TRBJ1-2; 8 bases align to TRBD1. The CDR3 is 14 amino acids. With 0 bases clipped from V and 8 bases from J, the junction kept 5 bases outside the gene matches. The germline gives CDR1 SNHLY, CDR2 FYNNEI. The CDR3 spells CASSEAQGTGGYTF. Here the CDR3 DNA reads TGTGCCAGCAGTGAAGCGCAAGGGACAGGCGGCTACACCTTC. Drawing the rest from reference TRBV2 and TRBJ1-2, the complete variable domain is EPEVTQTPSHQVTQMGQEVILRCVPISNHLYFYWYRQILGQKVEFLVSFYNNEISEKSEIFDDQFSVERPDGSNFTLKIRSTKLEDSAMYFCASSEAQGTGGYTFGSGTRLTVV.

V is TRBV14 and J is TRBJ2-7, with no clear D. Germline V gene sequence: CDR1 SGHDN, CDR2 FVKESK. This CDR3 contains 15 residues. V lost 1 base and J 1 base, leaving 11 bases between the germline ends. The CDR3 bases are TGTGCCAGCAGCCAAGTTTGGGGTCCATCCTACGAGCAGTACTTC. This gives the protein CASSQVWGPSYEQYF.

The V and J genes are TRBV7-8 and TRBJ1-1; D gene uncertain. The CDR3 is 15 amino acids. Trimming took off 3 bases at V and 3 bases at J, with 14 bases between the two ends. CDR1 SGHVS and CDR2 FQNEAQ come from the germline V gene. Here the CDR3 reads CASSFPEADDTEAFF. Here the CDR3 DNA reads TGTGCCAGCAGCTTCCCAGAGGCTGACGACACTGAAGCTTTCTTT.

The CDR3 spells CASSWEEYQETQYF. CDR3 in DNA: TGTGCCAGCAGTTGGGAGGAGTACCAAGAGACCCAGTACTTC. The chain combines TRBV6-6 with TRBJ2-5; a possible D gene is TRBD2 (6 bases). CDR1 is MNHNY and CDR2 is SVGAGI in the germline V gene (reference sequence). Trimming left V 4 bases short and J 0 bases short, with 9 bases between. The CDR3 is made up of 14 amino acids.